The 15 T cell receptor beta chains presented below share a single source sample, sequenced in a study of T cells in Graves' hyperthyroidism and ophthalmopathy. TCR beta CDR3 region amplification was performed from RNA transcripts. The HTBI primer set was used in a first-round RT-PCR of the TCR CDR3. Each CDR3 protein is one row after TCRdb ran MiXCR on the multiplex PCR reads. The table shows more than 650,000 distinct CDR3 sequences, with 13% to 15% occurring only once. The sequenced material came from blood. The receptor set was obtained from a young woman with Graves' hyperthyroidism.

This clonotype was detected only once. V is TRBV5-1 and J is TRBJ2-7; 11 bases are shared with TRBD1. The junction had 6 bases not matched to a gene; V was cut back by 4 bases and J by 6 bases. The germline gives CDR1 SGHRS, CDR2 YFSETQ. The CDR3 covers 14 residues. The CDR3 is CASSLRTGGVEQYF. CDR3 nucleotides: TGCGCCAGCAGCCTAAGGACAGGGGGCGTCGAGCAGTACTTC.

The sample holds many counts of this clonotype. V is TRBV18 and J is TRBJ2-1; D is uncertain. The V and J ends lost 3 bases and 7 bases respectively, with 7 bases between them. The CDR3 runs to 12 residues. CDR1 and CDR2 from the germline V gene are KGHSH and LQKENI. The CDR3 sequence is CASSPTKNEQFF. Here the CDR3 DNA reads TGTGCCAGCTCACCTACAAAAAATGAGCAGTTCTTC.

This chain links TRBV5-4 with TRBJ2-2; D may be TRBD2 (5 bases). This CDR3 region has 16 residues. Per the germline V gene, CDR1 is SGHNT and CDR2 is YYREEE (reference sequence). V lost 5 bases and J lost 0, with 14 bases in between. CDR3 sequence: CASRISGSANTGELFF. CDR3 nucleotides: TGTGCCAGCAGAATAAGCGGCTCCGCGAACACCGGGGAGCTGTTTTTT.

This clonotype was detected a few times. The CDR3 DNA reads TGTGCCAGCAGCCCTCTGGGGGGGGGCAATCAGCCCCAGCATTTT. Its protein product is CASSPLGGGNQPQHF. The J gene is TRBJ1-5, the V gene TRBV6-2 or TRBV6-3; D possibly corresponds to TRBD1 (5 bases). Trimming stripped 6 bases from V and 2 bases from J, with 14 bases between. This CDR3 has 15 residues. Germline lookup yields CDR1 MNHEY and CDR2 SVGEGT.

This clonotype has a count of ten or more. This rearrangement joins TRBV9 to TRBJ2-7, with 11 bases aligning to TRBD2. This CDR3 region has 15 residues. From germline, CDR1 is SGDLS and CDR2 YYNGEE. V lost 3 bases and J lost 2; bases outside the gene matches: 4. The CDR3 loop is CASSATSGSTYEQYF. The CDR3, as DNA: TGTGCCAGCAGCGCAACTAGCGGGAGCACCTACGAGCAGTACTTC. Full variable domain (remainder filled in from reference TRBV9 and TRBJ2-7): DSGVTQTPKHLITATGQRVTLRCSPRSGDLSVYWYQQSLDQGLQFLIQYYNGEERAKGNILERFSAQQFPDLHSELNLSSLELGDSALYFCASSATSGSTYEQYFGPGTRLTVT.

This clonotype was seen a handful of times. V gene TRBV6-2 or TRBV6-3 combines with J gene TRBJ2-7; D remains unclear. The CDR3 is made up of 13 amino acids. Germline V gene data show CDR1 as MNHEY and CDR2 as SVGEGT. V dropped 8 bases and J dropped 2 bases, with 13 bases sitting between them. CDR3 region: CASEDIETYEQYF. Written as DNA, the CDR3 is TGTGCCAGCGAAGACATTGAGACCTACGAGCAGTACTTC.

This clonotype was counted at least ten times. The CDR3 DNA sequence: TGTGCCACCAGTGATCTGTCATCGGGACTAGCGACGTTCACCGGGGAGCTGTTTTTT. Its protein product is CATSDLSSGLATFTGELFF. The chain carries TRBV24-1 and TRBJ2-2; 10 bases are a match to TRBD2. Germline CDR1 KGHDR, CDR2 SFDVKD. V shed 3 bases, J shed 4 bases, and the junction held 13 bases outside the gene matches. The CDR3 consists of 19 residues.

This clonotype was observed many times. The chain couples TRBV3-1 to TRBJ1-6; D is unclear. Germline loops: CDR1 LGHDT, CDR2 YNNKEL (reference sequence). Trimming stripped 1 base from V and 8 bases from J, with 21 bases between. CDR3 size: 18 residues. The CDR3 here is CASSQAPPEGWRDSPLHF. In DNA, the CDR3 is TGTGCCAGCAGCCAAGCACCCCCGGAGGGCTGGAGGGATTCACCCCTCCACTTT.

The chain joins TRBV15 to TRBJ2-7, with D uncertain. V lost 0 bases and J lost 1, with 10 bases in between. The CDR3 extends over 15 amino acids. The germline gives CDR1 LNHNV, CDR2 YYDKDF (reference sequence). The CDR3 sequence: CATSRDPMTSYEQYF. The CDR3 nucleotides are TGTGCCACCAGCAGAGATCCCATGACATCCTACGAGCAGTACTTC.

This sequence joins TRBV5-1 and TRBJ2-2; TRBD1 aligns across 8 bases. Germline trimming cut 3 bases from V and 6 bases from J; bases unmatched to any gene: 7. The CDR3 is 15 residues long. Germline V gene data show CDR1 as SGHRS and CDR2 as YFSETQ. CDR3 sequence reads: CASSSTGEVAGELFF. The CDR3 DNA reads TGCGCCAGCAGCTCGACAGGGGAGGTCGCCGGGGAGCTGTTTTTT.

This clonotype was counted between two and nine times. The V gene is TRBV4-3, the J gene TRBJ2-2; no firm D call. This CDR3 has 19 residues. The V and J ends lost 2 bases and 1 base respectively, with 20 bases between them. Per the germline V gene, CDR1 is LGHNA and CDR2 is YSLEER. The CDR3 coding sequence is TGCGCCAGCAGCCAAAAGGCGGACGGTTTCCTAGAGAACACCGGGGAGCTGTTTTTT. Amino acids: CASSQKADGFLENTGELFF.

This clonotype was counted many times. V usage is TRBV12-3 or TRBV12-4 and J usage is TRBJ1-5; no clear D. CDR3 size: 14 residues. V shed 5 bases and J shed 7 bases, with 15 bases lying between them. The DNA for the CDR3 is TGTGCCAGCAGTCCGGCGGGGTTGCGACAGCCCCAGCATTTT. Protein product: CASSPAGLRQPQHF.

This clonotype appeared many times. The chain carries TRBV2 and TRBJ2-3; D possibly corresponds to TRBD2 (6 bases). The CDR3 is 14 amino acids. The germline gives CDR1 SNHLY, CDR2 FYNNEI. The V and J ends lost 6 bases and 0 bases respectively, with 10 bases between them. The CDR3 DNA follows: TGTGCCAGCAGCGGGGGTGCTAGCACAGATACGCAGTATTTT. Its translation: CASSGGASTDTQYF.

In its sample, this clonotype was seen many times. The chain joins TRBV30 to TRBJ2-3; D may be TRBD1 (6 bases). The CDR3 has 12 amino acids. CDR1 is GTSNPN and CDR2 is SVGIG in the germline V gene (reference sequence). V was pared by 6 bases and J by 1 base, with 8 bases between. The CDR3 region is CACWTGTDTQYF. Written as DNA, the CDR3 is TGTGCCTGCTGGACAGGCACAGATACGCAGTATTTT.

The sample holds many counts of this clonotype. V and J are TRBV18 and TRBJ2-3; D remains ambiguous. The CDR3 consists of 13 residues. V was trimmed by 3 bases and J by 1 base, leaving 5 bases between them. Germline loops: CDR1 KGHSH, CDR2 LQKENI. The CDR3 region has the DNA TGTGCCAGCTCACCCCAGCGCACAGATACGCAGTATTTT. Translation gives CASSPQRTDTQYF.